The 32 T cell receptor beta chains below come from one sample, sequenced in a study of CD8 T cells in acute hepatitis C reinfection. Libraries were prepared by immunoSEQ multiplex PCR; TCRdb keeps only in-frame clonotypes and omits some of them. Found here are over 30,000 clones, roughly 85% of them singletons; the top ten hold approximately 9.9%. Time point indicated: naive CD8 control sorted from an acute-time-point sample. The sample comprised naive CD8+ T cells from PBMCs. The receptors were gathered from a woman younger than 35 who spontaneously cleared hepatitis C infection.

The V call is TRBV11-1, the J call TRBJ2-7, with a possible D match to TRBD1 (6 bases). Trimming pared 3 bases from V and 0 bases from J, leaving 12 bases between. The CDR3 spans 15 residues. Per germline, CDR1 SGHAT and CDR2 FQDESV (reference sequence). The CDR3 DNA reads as TGTGCCAGCAGCTTCGAGCCAGGGGCCTCCTACGAGCAGTACTTC. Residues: CASSFEPGASYEQYF.

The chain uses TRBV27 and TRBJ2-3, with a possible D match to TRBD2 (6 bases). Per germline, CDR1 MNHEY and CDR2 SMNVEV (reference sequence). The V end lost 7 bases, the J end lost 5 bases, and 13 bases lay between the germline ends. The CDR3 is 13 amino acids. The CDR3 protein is CASKDGSGDTQYF. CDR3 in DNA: TGTGCCAGCAAGGACGGGAGTGGAGATACGCAGTATTTT.

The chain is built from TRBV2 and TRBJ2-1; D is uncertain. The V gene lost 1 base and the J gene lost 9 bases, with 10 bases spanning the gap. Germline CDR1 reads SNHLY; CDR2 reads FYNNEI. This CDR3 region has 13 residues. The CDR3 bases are TGTGCCAGCAGTGAAGGGTGGGCGATTGAGCAGTTCTTC. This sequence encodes CASSEGWAIEQFF.

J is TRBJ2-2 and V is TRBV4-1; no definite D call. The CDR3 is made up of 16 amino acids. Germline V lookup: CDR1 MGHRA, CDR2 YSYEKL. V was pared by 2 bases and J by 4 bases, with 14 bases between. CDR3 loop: CASSQLSGRTTGELFF. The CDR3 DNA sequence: TGCGCCAGCAGCCAACTATCGGGCAGGACCACCGGGGAGCTGTTTTTT.

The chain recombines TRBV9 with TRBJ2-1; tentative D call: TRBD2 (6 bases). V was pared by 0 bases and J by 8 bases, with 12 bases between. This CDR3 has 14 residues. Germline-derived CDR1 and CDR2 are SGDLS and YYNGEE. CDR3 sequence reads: CASSVGGAGDEQFF. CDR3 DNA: TGTGCCAGCAGCGTAGGCGGGGCCGGGGATGAGCAGTTCTTC.

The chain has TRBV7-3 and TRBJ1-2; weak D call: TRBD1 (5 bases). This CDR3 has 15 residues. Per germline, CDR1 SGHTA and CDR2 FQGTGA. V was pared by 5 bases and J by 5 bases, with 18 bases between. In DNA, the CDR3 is TGTGCCAGCAGCCCCCGCGTCGGGGGAGGGTATGGCTACACCTTC. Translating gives CASSPRVGGGYGYTF.

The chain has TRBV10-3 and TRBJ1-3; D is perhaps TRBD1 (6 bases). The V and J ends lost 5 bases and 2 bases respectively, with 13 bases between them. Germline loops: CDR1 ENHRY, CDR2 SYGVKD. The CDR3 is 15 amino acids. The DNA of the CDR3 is TGTGCCATCAGTACCTCGGGGGGCGCTGGAAACACCATATATTTT. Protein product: CAISTSGGAGNTIYF.

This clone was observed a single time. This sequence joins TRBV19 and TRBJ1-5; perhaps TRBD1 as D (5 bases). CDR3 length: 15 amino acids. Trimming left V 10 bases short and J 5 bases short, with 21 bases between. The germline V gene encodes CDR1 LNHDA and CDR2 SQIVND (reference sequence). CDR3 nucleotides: TGTGCCATCCCCCTCCAGCAGGGTGATTATCAGCCCCAGCATTTT. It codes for CAIPLQQGDYQPQHF.

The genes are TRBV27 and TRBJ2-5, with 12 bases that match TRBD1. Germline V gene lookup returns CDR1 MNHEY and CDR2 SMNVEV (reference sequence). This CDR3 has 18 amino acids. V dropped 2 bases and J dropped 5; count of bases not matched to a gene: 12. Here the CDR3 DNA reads TGTGCCAGCAGTTTAGTCGGGACAGGGGGCCGAAGGGAGGAGACCCAGTACTTC. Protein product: CASSLVGTGGRREETQYF.

CDR3 in amino acids: CASSQVKVSYEQYF. DNA of the CDR3: TGCGCCAGCAGCCAAGTAAAAGTCTCCTACGAGCAGTACTTC. The chain carries TRBV4-1 and TRBJ2-7; no clear D. The CDR3 runs 14 residues. V lost 1 base to trimming and J lost 0 bases, with 7 bases between them. Per the germline V gene, CDR1 is MGHRA and CDR2 is YSYEKL.

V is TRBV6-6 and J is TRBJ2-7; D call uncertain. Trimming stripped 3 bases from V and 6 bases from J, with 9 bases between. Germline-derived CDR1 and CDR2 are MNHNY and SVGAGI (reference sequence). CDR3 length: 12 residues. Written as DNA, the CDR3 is TGTGCCAGCAGTTATGGTAGAGGCGAGCAGTACTTC. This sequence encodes CASSYGRGEQYF.

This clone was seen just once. The CDR3 region has the DNA TGTGCCAGCAGTCGTCCCGGGACTACCACCAATGAGCAGTTCTTC. Its protein product is CASSRPGTTTNEQFF. The chain links TRBV6-5 to TRBJ2-1, with 7 bases fitting TRBD2. In germline, CDR1 is MNHEY, CDR2 SVGAGI. The V gene end was trimmed by 5 bases and the J gene end by 6 bases; junction bases not matched to a gene: 10. There are 15 residues in the CDR3.

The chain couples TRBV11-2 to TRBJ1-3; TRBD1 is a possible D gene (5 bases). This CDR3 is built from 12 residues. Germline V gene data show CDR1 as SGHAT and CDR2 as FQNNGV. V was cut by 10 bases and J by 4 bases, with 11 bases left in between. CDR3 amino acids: CATRDQGNTIYF. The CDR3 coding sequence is TGTGCCACTCGGGACCAAGGAAACACCATATATTTT.

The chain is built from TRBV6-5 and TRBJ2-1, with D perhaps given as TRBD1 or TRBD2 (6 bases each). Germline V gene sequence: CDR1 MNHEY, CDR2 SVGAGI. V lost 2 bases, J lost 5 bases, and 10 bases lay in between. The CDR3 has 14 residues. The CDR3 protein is CASSYRGAHNEQFF. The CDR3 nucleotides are TGTGCCAGCAGTTACAGGGGGGCGCACAATGAGCAGTTCTTC.

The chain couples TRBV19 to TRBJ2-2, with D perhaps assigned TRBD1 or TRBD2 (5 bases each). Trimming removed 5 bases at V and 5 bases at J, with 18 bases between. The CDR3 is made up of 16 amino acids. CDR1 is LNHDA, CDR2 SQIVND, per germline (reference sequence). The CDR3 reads CASSPSSGTYTGELFF. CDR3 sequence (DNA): TGTGCCAGTAGTCCCAGCTCCGGGACGTATACCGGGGAGCTGTTTTTT. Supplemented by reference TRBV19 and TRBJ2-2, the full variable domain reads DGGITQSPKYLFRKEGQNVTLSCEQNLNHDAMYWYRQDPGQGLRLIYYSQIVNDFQKGDIAEGYSVSREKKESFPLTVTSAQKNPTAFYLCASSPSSGTYTGELFFGEGSRLTVL.

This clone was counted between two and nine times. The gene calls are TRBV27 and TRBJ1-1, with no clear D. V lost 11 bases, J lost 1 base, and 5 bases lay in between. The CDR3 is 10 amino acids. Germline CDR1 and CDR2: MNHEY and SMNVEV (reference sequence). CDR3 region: CAAGNTEAFF. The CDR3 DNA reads TGTGCCGCAGGGAACACTGAAGCTTTCTTT.

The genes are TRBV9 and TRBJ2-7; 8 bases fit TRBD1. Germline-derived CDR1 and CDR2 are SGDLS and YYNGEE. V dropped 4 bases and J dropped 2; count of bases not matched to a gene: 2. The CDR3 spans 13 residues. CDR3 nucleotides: TGTGCCAGCAGCCCGGGACAGGCCTACGAGCAGTACTTC. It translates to CASSPGQAYEQYF.

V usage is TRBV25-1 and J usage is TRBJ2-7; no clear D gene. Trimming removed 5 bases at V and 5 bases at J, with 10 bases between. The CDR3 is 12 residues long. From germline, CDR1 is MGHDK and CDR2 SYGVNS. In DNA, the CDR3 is TGTGCCAGCAGTTTAAGGTGGGACGAGCAGTACTTC. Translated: CASSLRWDEQYF.

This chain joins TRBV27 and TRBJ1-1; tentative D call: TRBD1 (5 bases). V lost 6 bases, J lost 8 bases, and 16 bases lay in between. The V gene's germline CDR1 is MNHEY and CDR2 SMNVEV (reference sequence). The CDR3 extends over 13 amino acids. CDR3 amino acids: CASRRAGGEEAFF. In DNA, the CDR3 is TGTGCCAGCAGGAGAGCGGGGGGAGAGGAAGCTTTCTTT.

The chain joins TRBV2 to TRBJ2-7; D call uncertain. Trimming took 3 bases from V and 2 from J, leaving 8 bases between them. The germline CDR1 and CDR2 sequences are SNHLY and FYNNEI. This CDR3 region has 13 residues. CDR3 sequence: CASSDWAAYEQYF. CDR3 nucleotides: TGTGCCAGCAGTGATTGGGCCGCCTACGAGCAGTACTTC.

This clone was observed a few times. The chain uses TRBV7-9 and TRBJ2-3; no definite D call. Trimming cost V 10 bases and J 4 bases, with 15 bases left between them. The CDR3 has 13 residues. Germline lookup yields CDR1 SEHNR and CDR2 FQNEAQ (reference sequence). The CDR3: CATTQTGPDTQYF. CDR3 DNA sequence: TGTGCCACCACTCAGACTGGCCCAGATACGCAGTATTTT.

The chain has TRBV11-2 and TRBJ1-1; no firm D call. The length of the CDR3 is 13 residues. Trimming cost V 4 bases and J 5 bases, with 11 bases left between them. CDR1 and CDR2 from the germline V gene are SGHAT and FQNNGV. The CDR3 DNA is TGTGCCAGCAGCTGGGCCAGTAATACTGAAGCTTTCTTT. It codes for CASSWASNTEAFF.

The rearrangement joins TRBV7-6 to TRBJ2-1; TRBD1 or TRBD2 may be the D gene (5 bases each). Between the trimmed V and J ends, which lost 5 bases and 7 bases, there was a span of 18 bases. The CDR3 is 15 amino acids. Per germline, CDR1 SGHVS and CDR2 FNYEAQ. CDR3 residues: CASSPPGTNGNEQFF. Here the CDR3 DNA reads TGTGCCAGCAGCCCCCCCGGGACGAATGGGAATGAGCAGTTCTTC. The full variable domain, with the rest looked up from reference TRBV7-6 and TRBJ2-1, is GAGVSQSPRYKVTKRGQDVALRCDPISGHVSLYWYRQALGQGPEFLTYFNYEAQQDKSGLPNDRFSAERPEGSISTLTIQRTEQRDSAMYRCASSPPGTNGNEQFFGPGTRLTVL.

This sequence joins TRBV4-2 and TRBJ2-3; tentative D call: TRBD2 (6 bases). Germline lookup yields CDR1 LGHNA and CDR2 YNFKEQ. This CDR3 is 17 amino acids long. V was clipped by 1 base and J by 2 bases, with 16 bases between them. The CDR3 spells CASSQAPLADYTDTQYF. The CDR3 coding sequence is TGTGCCAGCAGCCAAGCCCCCTTAGCGGACTACACAGATACGCAGTATTTT.

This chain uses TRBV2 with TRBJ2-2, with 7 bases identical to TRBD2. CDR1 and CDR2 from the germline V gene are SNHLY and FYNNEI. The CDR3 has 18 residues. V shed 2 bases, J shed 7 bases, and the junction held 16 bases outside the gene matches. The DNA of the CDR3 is TGTGCCAGCAGTGAACGCCAGGGTTCTGCGGGGAGGGACGGGGAGCTGTTTTTT. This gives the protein CASSERQGSAGRDGELFF. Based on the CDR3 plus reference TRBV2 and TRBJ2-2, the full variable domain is EPEVTQTPSHQVTQMGQEVILRCVPISNHLYFYWYRQILGQKVEFLVSFYNNEISEKSEIFDDQFSVERPDGSNFTLKIRSTKLEDSAMYFCASSERQGSAGRDGELFFGEGSRLTVL.

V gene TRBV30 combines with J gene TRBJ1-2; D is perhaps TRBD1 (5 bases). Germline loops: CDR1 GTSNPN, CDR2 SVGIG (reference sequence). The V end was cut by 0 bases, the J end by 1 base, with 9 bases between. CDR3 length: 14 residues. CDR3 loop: CAWSVGTLNYGYTF. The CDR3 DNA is TGTGCCTGGAGTGTTGGGACTCTTAACTATGGCTACACCTTC.

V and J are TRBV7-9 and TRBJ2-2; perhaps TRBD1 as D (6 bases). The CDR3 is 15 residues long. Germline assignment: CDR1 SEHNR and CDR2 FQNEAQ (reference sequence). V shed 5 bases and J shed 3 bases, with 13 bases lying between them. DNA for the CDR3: TGTGCCAGCAGCCGAACTAACAGGGACACCGGGGAGCTGTTTTTT. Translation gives CASSRTNRDTGELFF.

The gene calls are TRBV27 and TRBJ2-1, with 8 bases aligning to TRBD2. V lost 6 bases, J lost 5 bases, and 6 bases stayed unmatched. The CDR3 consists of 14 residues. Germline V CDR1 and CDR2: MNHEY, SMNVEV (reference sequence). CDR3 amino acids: CASRIGLANNEQFF. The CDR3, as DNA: TGTGCCAGCAGGATTGGACTAGCAAACAATGAGCAGTTCTTC.

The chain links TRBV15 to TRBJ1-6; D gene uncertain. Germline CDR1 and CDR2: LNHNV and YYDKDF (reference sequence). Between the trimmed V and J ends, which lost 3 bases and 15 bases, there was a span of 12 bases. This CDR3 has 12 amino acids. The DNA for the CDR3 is TGTGCCACCAGCAGCTTAGATCTAAACCTCCACTTT. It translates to CATSSLDLNLHF.

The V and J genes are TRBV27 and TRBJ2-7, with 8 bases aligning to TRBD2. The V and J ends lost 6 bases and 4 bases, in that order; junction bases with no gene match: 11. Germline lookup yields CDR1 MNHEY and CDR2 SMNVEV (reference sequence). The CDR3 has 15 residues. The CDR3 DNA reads TGTGCCAGCAGGCGCGCGGGGGGCCTTGGGTACGAGCAGTACTTC. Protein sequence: CASRRAGGLGYEQYF.

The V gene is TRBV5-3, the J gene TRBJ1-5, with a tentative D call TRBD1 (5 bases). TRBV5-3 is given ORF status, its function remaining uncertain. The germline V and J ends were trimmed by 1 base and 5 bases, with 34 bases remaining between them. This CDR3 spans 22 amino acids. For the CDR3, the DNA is TGTGCCAGAAGCTTGTCTTCGGGGGAAGTTTCTACCGGTGGGGGTACGGATCAGCCCCAGCATTTT. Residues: CARSLSSGEVSTGGGTDQPQHF.

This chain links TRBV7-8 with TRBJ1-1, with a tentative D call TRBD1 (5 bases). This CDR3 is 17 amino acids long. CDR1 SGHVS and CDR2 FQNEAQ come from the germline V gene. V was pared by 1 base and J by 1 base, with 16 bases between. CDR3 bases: TGTGCCAGCAGCTTAGGGAGCGCCAGGGTTCCGAACACTGAAGCTTTCTTT. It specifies CASSLGSARVPNTEAFF.